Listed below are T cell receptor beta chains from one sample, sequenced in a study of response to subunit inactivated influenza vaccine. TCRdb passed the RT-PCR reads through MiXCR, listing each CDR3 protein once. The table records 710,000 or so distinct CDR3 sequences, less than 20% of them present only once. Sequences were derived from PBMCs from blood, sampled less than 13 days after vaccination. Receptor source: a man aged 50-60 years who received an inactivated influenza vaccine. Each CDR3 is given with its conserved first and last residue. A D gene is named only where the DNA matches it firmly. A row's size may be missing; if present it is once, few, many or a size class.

CDR3 DNA: TGTGCCATCAGTGAAGCAGGGGGCCCCGATGAGCAGTTCTTC; CDR3 protein: CAISEAGGPDEQFF; D gene: TRBD1; V gene: TRBV10-3; clone size: few; J gene: TRBJ2-1
CDR3 DNA: TGTGCCAGCAGTTACGAAATTTTGAATGAAGCTTTCTTT; CDR3 protein: CASSYEILNEAFF; D gene: NA; V gene: TRBV6-2/TRBV6-3; clone size: NA; J gene: TRBJ1-1
CDR3 DNA: TGTGCCAGCAGCTTAGGGGTTAACTCCTACAATGAGCAGTTCTTC; CDR3 protein: CASSLGVNSYNEQFF; D gene: NA; V gene: TRBV7-6; clone size: few; J gene: TRBJ2-1
CDR3 DNA: TGTGCCAGCAGACATACTAGCGACGGCTACGAGCAGTACTTC; CDR3 protein: CASRHTSDGYEQYF; D gene: TRBD2; V gene: TRBV7-2; clone size: NA; J gene: TRBJ2-7
CDR3 DNA: TGTGCCTGGAGTGTAAGGCCAGGGGGATACAATGAGCAGTTCTTC; CDR3 protein: CAWSVRPGGYNEQFF; D gene: TRBD1; V gene: TRBV30; clone size: few; J gene: TRBJ2-1
CDR3 DNA: TGTGCCAGCGCCACGGGGGCCAAAGAGACCCAGTACTTC; CDR3 protein: CASATGAKETQYF; D gene: NA; V gene: TRBV7-2; clone size: NA; J gene: TRBJ2-5
CDR3 DNA: TGTGCCAGCAGCTTAGCTGCTGGCCTCGCGATGGAGACCCAGTACTTC; CDR3 protein: CASSLAAGLAMETQYF; D gene: NA; V gene: TRBV7-8; clone size: NA; J gene: TRBJ2-5
CDR3 DNA: TGCGCCAGCAGCCAAGCTGATTGGACTCAGGATACGCAGTATTTT; CDR3 protein: CASSQADWTQDTQYF; D gene: NA; V gene: TRBV4-3; clone size: NA; J gene: TRBJ2-3
CDR3 DNA: TGTGCCAGCTCACCAAACACAGGGGGACGCGAACCACTCCTCTACGAGCAGTACTTC; CDR3 protein: CASSPNTGGREPLLYEQYF; D gene: TRBD1; V gene: TRBV18; clone size: NA; J gene: TRBJ2-7
CDR3 DNA: TGTGCCAGCAGTTCCCCGGGACAGGGGGCCGGGGAGACCCAGTACTTC; CDR3 protein: CASSSPGQGAGETQYF; D gene: TRBD1; V gene: TRBV12-3/TRBV12-4; clone size: NA; J gene: TRBJ2-5
CDR3 DNA: TGTGCCAGCAGCTTACAACAGGGGATCGAGACCCAGTACTTC; CDR3 protein: CASSLQQGIETQYF; D gene: TRBD1; V gene: TRBV7-2; clone size: NA; J gene: TRBJ2-5
CDR3 DNA: TGCAGCGTGGAAAAGGGACAGAACACTGAAGCTTTCTTT; CDR3 protein: CSVEKGQNTEAFF; D gene: NA; V gene: TRBV29-1; clone size: NA; J gene: TRBJ1-1
CDR3 DNA: TGTGCCAGCAGCCACCGGACTAGCGGTGGGGGGGGCTGGGCCAAAAACATTCAGTACTTC; CDR3 protein: CASSHRTSGGGGWAKNIQYF; D gene: TRBD2; V gene: TRBV13; clone size: few; J gene: TRBJ2-4
CDR3 DNA: TGCGCCAGCAGCCCCGGACAGGGACAGACCCAGTACTTC; CDR3 protein: CASSPGQGQTQYF; D gene: TRBD1; V gene: TRBV5-1; clone size: NA; J gene: TRBJ2-5
CDR3 DNA: TGTGCCAGCAGCTATTTAAATCAGAACACTGAAGCTTTCTTT; CDR3 protein: CASSYLNQNTEAFF; D gene: NA; V gene: TRBV5-6; clone size: few; J gene: TRBJ1-1
CDR3 DNA: TGTGCCATCAGTGAGCCGCGTACCGAGACCCAGTACTTC; CDR3 protein: CAISEPRTETQYF; D gene: NA; V gene: TRBV10-3; clone size: NA; J gene: TRBJ2-5
CDR3 DNA: TGTGCCAGCTCAACCGGGACTAGCGGGAGGAAAGAGACCCAGTACTTC; CDR3 protein: CASSTGTSGRKETQYF; D gene: TRBD2; V gene: TRBV18; clone size: NA; J gene: TRBJ2-5
CDR3 DNA: TGTGCCAGCAGCTCGACTAGCGGAGGAGATACGCAGTATTTT; CDR3 protein: CASSSTSGGDTQYF; D gene: TRBD2; V gene: TRBV5-4; clone size: NA; J gene: TRBJ2-3
CDR3 DNA: TGTGCCAGCAGTTTATCGGCAGGGAGCTCTGGAAACACCATATATTTT; CDR3 protein: CASSLSAGSSGNTIYF; D gene: NA; V gene: TRBV27; clone size: many; J gene: TRBJ1-3
CDR3 DNA: TGTGCCAGCAGCGTTAGGACAGACACTGAAGCTTTCTTT; CDR3 protein: CASSVRTDTEAFF; D gene: NA; V gene: TRBV2; clone size: NA; J gene: TRBJ1-1
CDR3 DNA: TGTGCCAGCAGTTACGGGTGGGGCTCCTACAATGAGCAGTTCTTC; CDR3 protein: CASSYGWGSYNEQFF; D gene: NA; V gene: TRBV6-5; clone size: NA; J gene: TRBJ2-1
CDR3 DNA: TGTGCCAGCAGCTTAGCGGTGTGGGAGGGCTCTGGCGAGCAGTACTTC; CDR3 protein: CASSLAVWEGSGEQYF; D gene: TRBD2; V gene: TRBV7-6; clone size: NA; J gene: TRBJ2-7
CDR3 DNA: TGTGCTAACCCGCCACCAGATACGCAGTATTTT; CDR3 protein: CANPPPDTQYF; D gene: NA; V gene: TRBV6-5; clone size: NA; J gene: TRBJ2-3
CDR3 DNA: TGTGCCTGGAGTATAGCCCCCCTTAGGACGCAGTATTTT; CDR3 protein: CAWSIAPLRTQYF; D gene: NA; V gene: TRBV30; clone size: once; J gene: TRBJ2-3
CDR3 DNA: TGTGCCAGCAGCCAAGAAGGGGTCAATGGCTACACCTTC; CDR3 protein: CASSQEGVNGYTF; D gene: NA; V gene: TRBV3-1; clone size: NA; J gene: TRBJ1-2
CDR3 DNA: TGCGCCAGCAGCCAAAGACAGGGAACATCACCCCTCCACTTT; CDR3 protein: CASSQRQGTSPLHF; D gene: TRBD1; V gene: TRBV5-1; clone size: few; J gene: TRBJ1-6
CDR3 DNA: TGCAGTGCAAATCGAAACAGGGGGCTCGAGCAGTACTTC; CDR3 protein: CSANRNRGLEQYF; D gene: TRBD1; V gene: TRBV20-1; clone size: few; J gene: TRBJ2-7
CDR3 DNA: TGTGCCAGCAGCCAAGAGCATTCGGCGGGACCTTCCACCGGGGAGCTGTTTTTT; CDR3 protein: CASSQEHSAGPSTGELFF; D gene: NA; V gene: TRBV4-2; clone size: NA; J gene: TRBJ2-2
CDR3 DNA: TGCGCCAGCAGCAGGGGACAGGGTTCACTCAATGAGCAGTTCTTC; CDR3 protein: CASSRGQGSLNEQFF; D gene: TRBD1; V gene: TRBV5-1; clone size: NA; J gene: TRBJ2-1
CDR3 DNA: TGTGCCAGCAGCCAACCCCCTGCCAGCTCCTACAATGAGCAGTTCTTC; CDR3 protein: CASSQPPASSYNEQFF; D gene: NA; V gene: TRBV14; clone size: NA; J gene: TRBJ2-1
CDR3 DNA: TGTGCCAGCAGCTTAGCGGCGCCGGGGGGAAATTCACCCCTCCACTTT; CDR3 protein: CASSLAAPGGNSPLHF; D gene: NA; V gene: TRBV7-2; clone size: few; J gene: TRBJ1-6
CDR3 DNA: TGCGCCAGCAGCCGGACTAGCGGGAATCCCTACGAGCAGTACTTC; CDR3 protein: CASSRTSGNPYEQYF; D gene: TRBD2; V gene: TRBV5-1; clone size: few; J gene: TRBJ2-7
CDR3 DNA: TGTGCCATCAGTGAAGGAGCAGGGTTGAGAAAGACCCAGTACTTC; CDR3 protein: CAISEGAGLRKTQYF; D gene: NA; V gene: TRBV10-3; clone size: NA; J gene: TRBJ2-5
CDR3 DNA: TGTGCCAGCCGGGACAGATGGGAGCAGTACTTC; CDR3 protein: CASRDRWEQYF; D gene: TRBD1; V gene: TRBV6-6; clone size: NA; J gene: TRBJ2-7
CDR3 DNA: TGTGCCAGCAGTTCCCCGGGACTCCTTAACTATGGCTACACCTTC; CDR3 protein: CASSSPGLLNYGYTF; D gene: NA; V gene: TRBV12-3/TRBV12-4; clone size: NA; J gene: TRBJ1-2
CDR3 DNA: TGTGCCAGCAGTTATTCCGGTGCCCAGGGCACAGATACGCAGTATTTT; CDR3 protein: CASSYSGAQGTDTQYF; D gene: NA; V gene: TRBV27; clone size: few; J gene: TRBJ2-3
CDR3 DNA: TGTGCCAGCAGTTCGGTGGGCGCGGGGGGCGTTTGGACCCAGTACTTC; CDR3 protein: CASSSVGAGGVWTQYF; D gene: TRBD2; V gene: TRBV12-3/TRBV12-4; clone size: NA; J gene: TRBJ2-5
CDR3 DNA: TGTGCCAGCAGCTACGGGGGGATCTTCTACGAGCAGTACTTC; CDR3 protein: CASSYGGIFYEQYF; D gene: TRBD2; V gene: TRBV12-3/TRBV12-4; clone size: many; J gene: TRBJ2-7
CDR3 DNA: TGCGCCAGCAGCTTGATGTCCTTAGATTACTATGGCTACACCTTC; CDR3 protein: CASSLMSLDYYGYTF; D gene: NA; V gene: TRBV5-1; clone size: NA; J gene: TRBJ1-2
CDR3 DNA: TGCAGCGTTGGGAGACGGGTGGAGGAGACCCAGTACTTC; CDR3 protein: CSVGRRVEETQYF; D gene: NA; V gene: TRBV29-1; clone size: many; J gene: TRBJ2-5
CDR3 DNA: TGTGCCAGCACCCCGACGGGGCTTGAGCAGTTCTTC; CDR3 protein: CASTPTGLEQFF; D gene: NA; V gene: TRBV12-3/TRBV12-4; clone size: many; J gene: TRBJ2-1
CDR3 DNA: TGTGCCAGCAAAGGACAGGGGGCAAATGGCTACACCTTC; CDR3 protein: CASKGQGANGYTF; D gene: TRBD1; V gene: TRBV6-1; clone size: NA; J gene: TRBJ1-2
CDR3 DNA: TGTGCCAGCAATGAACGCAATGGGGGAGCGGACAATGAGCAGTTCTTC; CDR3 protein: CASNERNGGADNEQFF; D gene: NA; V gene: TRBV28; clone size: few; J gene: TRBJ2-1
CDR3 DNA: TGTGCCACCGCGCAGGGGGGGGGGCCGGATGGTGAGCAGTTCTTC; CDR3 protein: CATAQGGGPDGEQFF; D gene: NA; V gene: TRBV12-3/TRBV12-4; clone size: few; J gene: TRBJ2-1
CDR3 DNA: TGTGCCACCAGCAGAGATCATGCCCAAATGAGGGGTGATCTGGCAGATACGCAGTATTTT; CDR3 protein: CATSRDHAQMRGDLADTQYF; D gene: NA; V gene: TRBV15; clone size: many; J gene: TRBJ2-3
CDR3 DNA: TGCAGTGCTATGATAATGCCCGGGACAGGGAGGGAGACCCAGTACTTC; CDR3 protein: CSAMIMPGTGRETQYF; D gene: TRBD1; V gene: TRBV20-1; clone size: NA; J gene: TRBJ2-5
CDR3 DNA: TGCAGCGTGATGCGCTCCTACAATGAGCAGTTCTTC; CDR3 protein: CSVMRSYNEQFF; D gene: NA; V gene: TRBV29-1; clone size: NA; J gene: TRBJ2-1
CDR3 DNA: TGTGCCAGCAGCCGGGGCCTCGTCAGGGAAAAACTGTTTTTT; CDR3 protein: CASSRGLVREKLFF; D gene: NA; V gene: TRBV7-8; clone size: NA; J gene: TRBJ1-4
CDR3 DNA: TGCGCCAGCAGCCAAGATTTCGTCGGGACAGGGACCTACGAGCAGTACTTC; CDR3 protein: CASSQDFVGTGTYEQYF; D gene: TRBD1; V gene: TRBV4-3; clone size: NA; J gene: TRBJ2-7
CDR3 DNA: TGCAGCGTTGAAGAAAGAGACTACGAGCAGTACTTC; CDR3 protein: CSVEERDYEQYF; D gene: NA; V gene: TRBV29-1; clone size: NA; J gene: TRBJ2-7
CDR3 DNA: TGCGCCAGCAGCTTGGTAACAGGGGAGGATGGCTACACCTTC; CDR3 protein: CASSLVTGEDGYTF; D gene: TRBD1; V gene: TRBV5-1; clone size: NA; J gene: TRBJ1-2
CDR3 DNA: TGTGCCAGCAGTCCCCGATATGGGCAGGTCCCTCGGCCTAGAATGAACACTGAAGCTTTCTTT; CDR3 protein: CASSPRYGQVPRPRMNTEAFF; D gene: NA; V gene: TRBV27; clone size: NA; J gene: TRBJ1-1
CDR3 DNA: TGTGCCAGCAGTTTATCACGACTTCTTGGGAGCTGGGAGACCCAGTACTTC; CDR3 protein: CASSLSRLLGSWETQYF; D gene: NA; V gene: TRBV28; clone size: many; J gene: TRBJ2-5
CDR3 DNA: TGCAGCGTTGAGAGGCGGGAGACCTACAATGAGCAGTTCTTC; CDR3 protein: CSVERRETYNEQFF; D gene: TRBD2; V gene: TRBV29-1; clone size: NA; J gene: TRBJ2-1
CDR3 DNA: TGCGCCAGCGCCTACATGGGGCCTTCCTACGAGCAGTACTTC; CDR3 protein: CASAYMGPSYEQYF; D gene: NA; V gene: TRBV5-1; clone size: few; J gene: TRBJ2-7
CDR3 DNA: TGTGCCAGCAGCTTGGGACCGGGACAGGTGGACTATGGCTACACCTTC; CDR3 protein: CASSLGPGQVDYGYTF; D gene: TRBD1; V gene: TRBV5-6; clone size: NA; J gene: TRBJ1-2
CDR3 DNA: TGTGCGAACCGAGCGGGCGCAGTCGGTGAGCAGTTCTTC; CDR3 protein: CANRAGAVGEQFF; D gene: NA; V gene: TRBV7-9; clone size: few; J gene: TRBJ2-1